A single sample is the source of the 13 T cell receptor beta chains below, sequenced in a study of OX40 agonist ivuxolimab in advanced cancers. The protocol was immunoSEQ multiplex PCR, while the TCRdb copy is restricted to in-frame clones and leaves out a portion. Counted here are 68,000 or so clones, roughly 88% occurring once; the ten biggest clones make up 8% to 10%. The sequences come from CD4+ or CD8+ T cells sorted from blood, collected in a trial of the OX40 agonist ivuxolimab. These TCRs come from an adult with an advanced solid tumor such as melanoma, head and neck, liver or kidney cancer.

The CDR3 DNA reads as TGTGCCAGCAGCTTAGATCTTACAGGCGGAAAAGCTTTCTTT. It specifies CASSLDLTGGKAFF. The V gene is TRBV11-2, the J gene TRBJ1-1; TRBD1 might be the D (5 bases). The germline gives CDR1 SGHAT, CDR2 FQNNGV. The CDR3 sequence is 14 residues long. V lost 0 bases, J lost 9 bases, and 14 bases lay in between.

The V gene is TRBV6-5, the J gene TRBJ1-2; a weak D match, TRBD1 (5 bases). CDR1 and CDR2 (germline): MNHEY, SVGAGI. Deletions cut 8 bases from V and 8 bases from J, with 21 bases between. This CDR3 has 14 residues. CDR3 DNA: TGTGCCAGCCAAATCCCAGGGACGCCGGGGGGCTACACCTTC. Amino acids: CASQIPGTPGGYTF.

This chain links TRBV7-3 with TRBJ2-3; possible D gene TRBD2, 7 bases. Trimming left V 2 bases short and J 2 bases short, with 11 bases between. The germline CDR1 and CDR2 sequences are SGHTA and FQGTGA. The CDR3 loop spans 15 amino acids. Written as DNA, the CDR3 is TGTGCCAGCAGCTTACAGGCGGGGGCCACAGATACGCAGTATTTT. Its protein product is CASSLQAGATDTQYF.

V usage is TRBV5-1 and J usage is TRBJ2-1; the D is unclear. Trimming left V 6 bases short and J 4 bases short, with 11 bases between. This CDR3 region has 13 residues. CDR1 is SGHRS and CDR2 is YFSETQ in the germline V gene. CDR3 amino acids: CASNSGGYNEQFF. CDR3 bases: TGCGCCAGCAACTCCGGCGGTTACAATGAGCAGTTCTTC.

This chain uses TRBV5-4 with TRBJ2-1, with 7 bases lining up with TRBD2. Germline values: CDR1 SGHNT, CDR2 YYREEE (reference sequence). The CDR3 consists of 17 residues. V dropped 8 bases and J dropped 0; count of bases not matched to a gene: 14. The CDR3 here is CASHAGEGLSSYNEQFF. The CDR3 bases are TGTGCCAGTCACGCCGGGGAGGGGCTATCCTCCTACAATGAGCAGTTCTTC.

The chain links TRBV5-1 to TRBJ1-1; possibly TRBD1 for D (6 bases). Germline V gene lookup returns CDR1 SGHRS and CDR2 YFSETQ. The CDR3 has 16 amino acids. Trimming left V 0 bases short and J 0 bases short, with 12 bases between. The CDR3 sequence is CASSLAAGVMNTEAFF. CDR3 nucleotide sequence: TGCGCCAGCAGCTTGGCGGCAGGGGTTATGAACACTGAAGCTTTCTTT.

This clone came up a few times. The CDR3 here is CASSYSPWTAGRVNYGYTF. CDR3 sequence (DNA): TGTGCCAGCAGTTATTCCCCATGGACGGCAGGGCGCGTTAACTATGGCTACACCTTC. The chain is built from TRBV28 and TRBJ1-2; D might be TRBD1 (5 bases). CDR1 is MDHEN, CDR2 SYDVKM, per germline. The length of the CDR3 is 19 residues. V was clipped by 4 bases and J by 1 base, with 25 bases between them.

V usage is TRBV5-1 and J usage is TRBJ1-2, with 7 bases aligning to TRBD1. Germline trimming cut 3 bases from V and 8 bases from J; bases unmatched to any gene: 7. Germline V gene data show CDR1 as SGHRS and CDR2 as YFSETQ. The CDR3 contains 13 residues. DNA for the CDR3: TGCGCCAGCAGCTCAGGGGGAGTTGACGGCTACACCTTC. It translates to CASSSGGVDGYTF.

This chain connects TRBV9 to TRBJ2-1; 7 bases map to TRBD1. CDR3 length equals 18 residues. Germline CDR1 is SGDLS and CDR2 is YYNGEE. Trimming removed 0 bases from V and 6 bases from J; junction bases left unmatched: 15. This CDR3 is CASSVGITGQLNVNEQFF. CDR3 nucleotides: TGTGCCAGCAGCGTAGGGATTACGGGACAGTTAAATGTCAATGAGCAGTTCTTC.

V gene TRBV7-9 combines with J gene TRBJ1-4, with D hard to call. Trimming cost V 0 bases and J 8 bases, with 13 bases left between them. This CDR3 has 15 residues. CDR1 SEHNR and CDR2 FQNEAQ come from the germline V gene (reference sequence). As DNA, the CDR3 is TGTGCCAGCAGCTTAGCGCTCGACCTTCTGGAAAAACTGTTTTTT. Its translation: CASSLALDLLEKLFF.

V is TRBV30 and J is TRBJ1-2; TRBD1 might be the D (5 bases). This CDR3 has 12 amino acids. V lost 8 bases and J 4 bases, leaving 14 bases between the germline ends. Germline V gene data show CDR1 as GTSNPN and CDR2 as SVGIG (reference sequence). In DNA, the CDR3 is TGTGCCCTAGGGGCGGGACCCTATGGCTACACCTTC. This translates into CALGAGPYGYTF. Full variable domain (outside the CDR3, taken from reference TRBV30 and TRBJ1-2): SQTIHQWPATLVQPVGSPLSLECTVEGTSNPNLYWYRQAAGRGLQLLFYSVGIGQISSEVPQNLSASRPQDRQFILSSKKLLLSDSGFYLCALGAGPYGYTFGSGTRLTVV.

This clone has just a few counts. J is TRBJ1-1 and V is TRBV30; D remains unclear. From germline, CDR1 is GTSNPN and CDR2 SVGIG (reference sequence). V was clipped by 0 bases and J by 7 bases, with 6 bases between them. This CDR3 has 11 residues. The CDR3 nucleotides are TGTGCCTGGAGTGTCGACGGTGAAGCTTTCTTT. As protein: CAWSVDGEAFF. The full variable domain, its missing parts supplied by reference TRBV30 and TRBJ1-1, is SQTIHQWPATLVQPVGSPLSLECTVEGTSNPNLYWYRQAAGRGLQLLFYSVGIGQISSEVPQNLSASRPQDRQFILSSKKLLLSDSGFYLCAWSVDGEAFFGQGTRLTVV.

The chain links TRBV5-1 to TRBJ2-5, with 9 bases matching TRBD2. Germline CDR1 SGHRS, CDR2 YFSETQ. This CDR3 contains 16 residues. Trimming removed 2 bases from V and 5 bases from J; junction bases left unmatched: 10. The CDR3 coding sequence is TGCGCCAGCAGCTTAACTTTAGCGGGGGAAGTGGAGACCCAGTACTTC. This translates into CASSLTLAGEVETQYF.